One and the same sample provided the 5 T cell receptor beta chains below, sequenced in a study of beta chain features in type 1 diabetes. The antigens these receptors bind are not known. Findings and caveats of the study: TCRB CDR3s were moderately but significantly shorter in Type 1 diabetes patients in all four CD4+ subsets.

Isolated RNA was reverse transcribed in full, so expressed TCRB transcripts were sequenced. The data were produced by immunoSEQ multiplex PCR, yet TCRdb's version contains in-frame clones alone and is incomplete. The data hold 500,000 to 800,000 clones, with under 15% observed a single time. Specimen: naive CD4+ T cells from blood. These receptors originate from a man aged 30 to 39 with type 1 diabetes.

This clone was recorded a few times. The CDR3 region has the DNA TGTGCCAGCAGCGCCGGGGGGGCGGCAGTAGTACAGCAGTTCTTC. Protein: CASSAGGAAVVQQFF. V and J are TRBV9 and TRBJ2-1; 8 bases are shared with TRBD2. J gave up 11 bases and V 3 bases, and 13 bases lay outside the gene matches. Germline CDR1 SGDLS, CDR2 YYNGEE. This CDR3 is built from 15 residues.

In its sample, this clone was seen a few times. The rearrangement joins TRBV6-1 to TRBJ1-3, with TRBD1 as a possible D gene (6 bases). CDR3 length: 15 amino acids. Trimming cost V 1 base and J 2 bases, with 9 bases left between them. Germline-derived CDR1 and CDR2 are MNHNS and SASEGT. Here the CDR3 reads CASSEGGAPGNTIYF. The CDR3 DNA sequence: TGTGCCAGCAGTGAAGGGGGGGCACCTGGAAACACCATATATTTT.

The chain is built from TRBV27 and TRBJ2-7; D gene unclear. V lost 8 bases and J 7 bases, leaving 12 bases between the germline ends. The CDR3 has 11 amino acids. The germline V gene has CDR1 MNHEY and CDR2 SMNVEV (reference sequence). For the CDR3, the DNA is TGTGCCAGCCCCTCCCGCCGGGAGCAGTACTTC. Translating it yields CASPSRREQYF.

The gene calls are TRBV2 and TRBJ2-2, with D uncertain. The V gene's germline CDR1 is SNHLY and CDR2 FYNNEI. V was shortened by 4 bases and J by 1 base, with 4 bases between the two germline ends. The CDR3 consists of 13 residues. This CDR3 is CASSAVNTGELFF. Written as DNA, the CDR3 is TGTGCCAGCAGTGCAGTGAACACCGGGGAGCTGTTTTTT. The variable domain in full, with the rest retrieved from reference TRBV2 and TRBJ2-2, is EPEVTQTPSHQVTQMGQEVILRCVPISNHLYFYWYRQILGQKVEFLVSFYNNEISEKSEIFDDQFSVERPDGSNFTLKIRSTKLEDSAMYFCASSAVNTGELFFGEGSRLTVL.

This rearrangement joins TRBV19 to TRBJ1-5; 9 nucleotides match TRBD1. In germline, CDR1 is LNHDA, CDR2 SQIVND (reference sequence). V lost 4 bases, J lost 1 base, and 11 bases stayed unmatched. The CDR3 runs to 18 residues. The DNA for the CDR3 is TGTGCCAGTAGTACCGACAGGGGGAAGGGGCTAAGCAATCAGCCCCAGCATTTT. It yields the protein CASSTDRGKGLSNQPQHF.